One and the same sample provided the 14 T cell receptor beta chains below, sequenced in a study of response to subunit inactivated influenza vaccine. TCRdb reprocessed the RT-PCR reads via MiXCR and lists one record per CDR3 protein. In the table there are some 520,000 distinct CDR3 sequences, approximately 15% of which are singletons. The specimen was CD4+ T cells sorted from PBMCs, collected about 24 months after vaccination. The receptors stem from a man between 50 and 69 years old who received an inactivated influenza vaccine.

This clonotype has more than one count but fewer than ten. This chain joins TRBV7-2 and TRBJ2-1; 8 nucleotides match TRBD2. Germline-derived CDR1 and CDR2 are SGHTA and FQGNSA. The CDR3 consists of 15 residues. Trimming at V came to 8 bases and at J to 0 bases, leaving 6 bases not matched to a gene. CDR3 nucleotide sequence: TGTGCCAGCGGTACCGGGACTAGCTCCTACAATGAGCAGTTCTTC. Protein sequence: CASGTGTSSYNEQFF.

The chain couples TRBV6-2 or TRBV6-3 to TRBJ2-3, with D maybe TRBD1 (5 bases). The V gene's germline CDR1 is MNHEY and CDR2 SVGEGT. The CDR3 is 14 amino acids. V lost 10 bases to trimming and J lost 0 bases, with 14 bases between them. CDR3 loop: CATAIDRSTDTQYF. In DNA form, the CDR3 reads TGTGCCACCGCCATTGACAGAAGCACAGATACGCAGTATTTT.

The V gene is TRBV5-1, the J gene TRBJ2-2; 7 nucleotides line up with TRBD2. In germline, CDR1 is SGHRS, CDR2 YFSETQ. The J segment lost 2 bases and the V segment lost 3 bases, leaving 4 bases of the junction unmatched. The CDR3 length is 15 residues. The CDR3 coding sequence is TGCGCCAGCAGCTCCCTAGCGGCAAACACCGGGGAGCTGTTTTTT. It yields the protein CASSSLAANTGELFF.

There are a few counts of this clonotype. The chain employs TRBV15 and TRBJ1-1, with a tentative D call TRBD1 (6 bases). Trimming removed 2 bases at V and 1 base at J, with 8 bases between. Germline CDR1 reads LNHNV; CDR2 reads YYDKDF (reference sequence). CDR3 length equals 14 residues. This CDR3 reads CATSRTGSNTEAFF. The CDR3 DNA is TGTGCCACCAGCAGAACAGGGTCGAACACTGAAGCTTTCTTT.

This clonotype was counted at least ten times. The CDR3 sequence: CASSFDVRAGGELFF. The CDR3 coding sequence is TGCGCCAGCAGCTTTGACGTCAGGGCAGGCGGGGAGCTGTTTTTT. V is TRBV5-1 and J is TRBJ2-2, with D perhaps TRBD1 (5 bases). The CDR3 totals 15 residues. The germline gives CDR1 SGHRS, CDR2 YFSETQ. V was shortened by 2 bases and J by 7 bases, with 15 bases between the two germline ends. Full variable domain (missing parts from reference TRBV5-1 and TRBJ2-2): KAGVTQTPRYLIKTRGQQVTLSCSPISGHRSVSWYQQTPGQGLQFLFEYFSETQRNKGNFPGRFSGRQFSNSRSEMNVSTLELGDSALYLCASSFDVRAGGELFFGEGSRLTVL.

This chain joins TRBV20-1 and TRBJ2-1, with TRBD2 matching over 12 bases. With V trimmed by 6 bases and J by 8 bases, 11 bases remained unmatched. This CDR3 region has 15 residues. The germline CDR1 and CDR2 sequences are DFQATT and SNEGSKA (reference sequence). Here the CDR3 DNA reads TGCAGTGCCACCTTACTAGCGGGAGGTCGGGATGAGCAGTTCTTC. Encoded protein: CSATLLAGGRDEQFF.

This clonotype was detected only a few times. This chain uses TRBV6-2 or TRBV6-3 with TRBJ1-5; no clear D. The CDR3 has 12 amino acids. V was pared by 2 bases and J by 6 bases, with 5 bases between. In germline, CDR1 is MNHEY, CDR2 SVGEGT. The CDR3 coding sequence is TGTGCCAGCAGTTACGGTGGTCAGCCCCAGCATTTT. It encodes CASSYGGQPQHF.

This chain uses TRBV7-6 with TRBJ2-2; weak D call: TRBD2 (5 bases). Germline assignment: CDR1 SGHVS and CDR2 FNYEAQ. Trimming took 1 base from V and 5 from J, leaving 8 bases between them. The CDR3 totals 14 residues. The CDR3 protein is CASSLERVTGELFF. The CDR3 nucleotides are TGTGCCAGCAGCTTAGAGAGGGTTACCGGGGAGCTGTTTTTT.

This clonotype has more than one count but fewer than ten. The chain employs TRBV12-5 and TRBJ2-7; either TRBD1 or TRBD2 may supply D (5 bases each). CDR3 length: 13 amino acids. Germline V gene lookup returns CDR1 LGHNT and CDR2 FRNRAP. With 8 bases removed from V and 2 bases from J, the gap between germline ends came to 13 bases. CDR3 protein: CASSVEGPYEQYF. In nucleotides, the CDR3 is TGTGCTAGTAGTGTTGAGGGGCCCTACGAGCAGTACTTC.

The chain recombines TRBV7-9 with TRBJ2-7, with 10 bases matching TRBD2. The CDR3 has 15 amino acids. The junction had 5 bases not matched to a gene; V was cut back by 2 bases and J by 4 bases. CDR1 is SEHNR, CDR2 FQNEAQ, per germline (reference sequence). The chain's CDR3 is CASSLTSGTYYEQYF. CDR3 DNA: TGTGCCAGCAGCTTAACTAGCGGGACATATTACGAGCAGTACTTC.

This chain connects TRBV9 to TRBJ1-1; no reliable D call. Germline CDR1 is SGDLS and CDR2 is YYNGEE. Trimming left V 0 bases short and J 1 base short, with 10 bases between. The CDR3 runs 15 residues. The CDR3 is CASSVGTRGNTEAFF. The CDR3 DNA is TGTGCCAGCAGCGTAGGCACACGCGGGAACACTGAAGCTTTCTTT.

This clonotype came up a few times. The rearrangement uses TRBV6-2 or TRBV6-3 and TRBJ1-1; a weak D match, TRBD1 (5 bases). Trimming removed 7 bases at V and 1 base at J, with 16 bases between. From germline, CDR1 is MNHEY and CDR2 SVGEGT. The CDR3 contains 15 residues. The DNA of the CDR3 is TGTGCCAGCACCAACCTCGCCGGGGGGAACACTGAAGCTTTCTTT. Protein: CASTNLAGGNTEAFF.

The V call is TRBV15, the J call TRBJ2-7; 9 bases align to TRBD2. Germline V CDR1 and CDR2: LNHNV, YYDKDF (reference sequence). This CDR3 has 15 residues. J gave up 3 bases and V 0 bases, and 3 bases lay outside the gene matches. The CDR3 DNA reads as TGTGCCACCAGCAGAGATCTTAGCGGGAGCTACGAGCAGTACTTC. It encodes CATSRDLSGSYEQYF.

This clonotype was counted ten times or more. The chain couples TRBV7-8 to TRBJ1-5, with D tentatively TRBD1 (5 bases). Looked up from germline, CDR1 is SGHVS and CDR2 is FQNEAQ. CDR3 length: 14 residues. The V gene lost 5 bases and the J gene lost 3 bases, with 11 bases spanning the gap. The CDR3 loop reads CASSPDSSNQPQHF. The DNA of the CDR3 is TGTGCCAGCAGCCCTGACAGTTCCAATCAGCCCCAGCATTTT. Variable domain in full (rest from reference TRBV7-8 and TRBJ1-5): GAGVSQSPRYKVAKRGQDVALRCDPISGHVSLFWYQQALGQGPEFLTYFQNEAQLDKSGLPSDRFFAERPEGSVSTLKIQRTQQEDSAVYLCASSPDSSNQPQHFGDGTRLSIL.